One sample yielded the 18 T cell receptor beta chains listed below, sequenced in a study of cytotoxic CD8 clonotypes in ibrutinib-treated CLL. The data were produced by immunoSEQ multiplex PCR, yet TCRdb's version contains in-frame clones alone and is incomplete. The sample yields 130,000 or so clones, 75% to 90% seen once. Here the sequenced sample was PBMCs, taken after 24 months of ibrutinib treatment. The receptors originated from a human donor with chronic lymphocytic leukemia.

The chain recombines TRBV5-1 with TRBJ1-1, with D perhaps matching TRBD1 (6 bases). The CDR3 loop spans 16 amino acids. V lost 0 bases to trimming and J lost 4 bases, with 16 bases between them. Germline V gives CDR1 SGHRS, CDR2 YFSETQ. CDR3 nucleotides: TGCGCCAGCAGCTTGGAAACAGGGTACTTTTCCACTGAAGCTTTCTTT. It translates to CASSLETGYFSTEAFF.

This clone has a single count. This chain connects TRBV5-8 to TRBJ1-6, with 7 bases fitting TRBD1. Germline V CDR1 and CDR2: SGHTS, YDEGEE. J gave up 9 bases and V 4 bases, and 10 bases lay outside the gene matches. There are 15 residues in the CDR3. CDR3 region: CASSAPGQAFSPLHF. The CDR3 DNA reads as TGTGCCAGCAGCGCCCCAGGACAGGCTTTTTCACCCCTCCACTTT.

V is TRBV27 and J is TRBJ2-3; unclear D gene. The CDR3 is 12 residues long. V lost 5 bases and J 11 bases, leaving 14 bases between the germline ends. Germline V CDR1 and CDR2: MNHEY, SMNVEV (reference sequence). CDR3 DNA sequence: TGTGCCAGCAGTCCCGGCGATGGGATGCAGTATTTT. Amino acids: CASSPGDGMQYF.

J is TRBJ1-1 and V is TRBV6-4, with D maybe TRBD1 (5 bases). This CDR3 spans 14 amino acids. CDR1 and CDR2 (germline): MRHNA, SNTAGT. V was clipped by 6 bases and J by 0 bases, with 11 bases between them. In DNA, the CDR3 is TGTGCCAGCAGCGGGGGGATTGTGAACACTGAAGCTTTCTTT. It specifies CASSGGIVNTEAFF.

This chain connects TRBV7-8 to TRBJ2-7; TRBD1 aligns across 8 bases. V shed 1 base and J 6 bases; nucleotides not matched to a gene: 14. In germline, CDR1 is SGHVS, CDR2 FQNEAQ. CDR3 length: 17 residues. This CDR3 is CASSLVGQGADDSEQYF. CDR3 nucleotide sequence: TGTGCCAGCAGCTTAGTCGGGCAGGGGGCGGATGACTCCGAGCAGTACTTC.

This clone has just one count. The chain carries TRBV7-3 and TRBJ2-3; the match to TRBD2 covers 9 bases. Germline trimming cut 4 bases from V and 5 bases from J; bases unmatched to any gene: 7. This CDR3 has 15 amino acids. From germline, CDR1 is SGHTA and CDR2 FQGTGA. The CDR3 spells CASSSASGVVDTQYF. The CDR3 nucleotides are TGTGCCAGCAGCTCAGCTAGCGGGGTGGTAGATACGCAGTATTTT.

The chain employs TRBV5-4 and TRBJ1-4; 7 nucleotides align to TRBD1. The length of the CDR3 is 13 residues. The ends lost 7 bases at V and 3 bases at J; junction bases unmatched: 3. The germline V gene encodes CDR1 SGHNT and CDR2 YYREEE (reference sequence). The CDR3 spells CASQDRPNEKLFF. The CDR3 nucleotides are TGTGCCAGCCAGGACAGGCCTAATGAAAAACTGTTTTTT.

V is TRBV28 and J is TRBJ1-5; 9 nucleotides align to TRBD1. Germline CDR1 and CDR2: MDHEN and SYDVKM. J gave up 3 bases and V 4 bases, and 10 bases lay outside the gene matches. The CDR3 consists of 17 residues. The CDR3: CASSYIGQGRPNQPQHF. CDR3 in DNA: TGTGCCAGCAGTTACATAGGACAGGGGCGACCCAATCAGCCCCAGCATTTT.

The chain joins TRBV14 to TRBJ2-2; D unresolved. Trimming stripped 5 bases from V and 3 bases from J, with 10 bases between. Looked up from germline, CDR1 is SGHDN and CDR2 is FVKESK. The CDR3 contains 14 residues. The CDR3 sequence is CASSNGFDTGELFF. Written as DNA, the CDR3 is TGTGCCAGCAGCAATGGTTTTGACACCGGGGAGCTGTTTTTT.

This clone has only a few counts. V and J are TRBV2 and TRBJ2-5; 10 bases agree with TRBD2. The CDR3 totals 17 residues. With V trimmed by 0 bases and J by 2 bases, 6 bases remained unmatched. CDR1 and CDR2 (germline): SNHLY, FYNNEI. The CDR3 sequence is CASSEAVKRGGQETQYF. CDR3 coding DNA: TGTGCCAGCAGTGAAGCAGTGAAGCGGGGGGGACAAGAGACCCAGTACTTC.

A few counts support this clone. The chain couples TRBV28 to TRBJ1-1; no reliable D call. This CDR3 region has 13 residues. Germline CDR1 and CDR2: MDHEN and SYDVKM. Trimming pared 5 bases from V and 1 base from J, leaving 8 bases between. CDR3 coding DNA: TGTGCCAGCAGTCGGGCCCGGAACACTGAAGCTTTCTTT. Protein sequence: CASSRARNTEAFF.

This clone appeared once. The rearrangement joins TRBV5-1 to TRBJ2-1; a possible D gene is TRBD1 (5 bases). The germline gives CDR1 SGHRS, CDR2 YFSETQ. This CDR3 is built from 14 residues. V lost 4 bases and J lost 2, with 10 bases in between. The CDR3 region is CASSQDSAYNEQFF. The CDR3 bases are TGCGCCAGCAGCCAAGACAGCGCCTACAATGAGCAGTTCTTC.

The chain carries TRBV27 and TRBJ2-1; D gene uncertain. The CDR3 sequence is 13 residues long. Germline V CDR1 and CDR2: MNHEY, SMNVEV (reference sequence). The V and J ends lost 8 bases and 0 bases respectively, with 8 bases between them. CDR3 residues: CASVGISYNEQFF. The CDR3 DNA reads TGTGCCAGCGTGGGTATCTCCTACAATGAGCAGTTCTTC.

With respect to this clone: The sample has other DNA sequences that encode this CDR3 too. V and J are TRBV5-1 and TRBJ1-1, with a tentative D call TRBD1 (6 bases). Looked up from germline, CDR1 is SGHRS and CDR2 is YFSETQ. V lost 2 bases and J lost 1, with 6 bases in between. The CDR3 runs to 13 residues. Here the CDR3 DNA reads TGCGCCAGCAGCTTACAGGGGAACACTGAAGCTTTCTTT. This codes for CASSLQGNTEAFF.

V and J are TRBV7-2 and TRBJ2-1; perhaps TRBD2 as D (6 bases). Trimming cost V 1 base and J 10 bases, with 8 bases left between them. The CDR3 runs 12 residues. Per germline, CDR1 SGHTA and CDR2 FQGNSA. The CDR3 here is CASSLGGGEQFF. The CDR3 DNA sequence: TGTGCCAGCAGCTTAGGGGGAGGCGAGCAGTTCTTC. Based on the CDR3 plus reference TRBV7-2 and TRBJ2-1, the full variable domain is GAGVSQSPSNKVTEKGKDVELRCDPISGHTALYWYRQSLGQGLEFLIYFQGNSAPDKSGLPSDRFSAERTGGSVSTLTIQRTQQEDSAVYLCASSLGGGEQFFGPGTRLTVL.

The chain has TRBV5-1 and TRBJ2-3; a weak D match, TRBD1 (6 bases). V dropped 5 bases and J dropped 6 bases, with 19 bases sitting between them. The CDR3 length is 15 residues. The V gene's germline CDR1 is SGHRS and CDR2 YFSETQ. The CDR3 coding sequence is TGCGCCAGCAGACCCTCGGTCACCCAGGGGGATACGCAGTATTTT. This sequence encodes CASRPSVTQGDTQYF.

Written as DNA, the CDR3 is TGTGCCAGCAGCCAAGACTGGCGGGGAGATGAGCAGTTCTTC. Translating gives CASSQDWRGDEQFF. This rearrangement joins TRBV4-2 to TRBJ2-1, with D perhaps matching TRBD2 (6 bases). This CDR3 has 14 residues. CDR1 and CDR2 from the germline V gene are LGHNA and YNFKEQ. V lost 0 bases to trimming and J lost 8 bases, with 11 bases between them.

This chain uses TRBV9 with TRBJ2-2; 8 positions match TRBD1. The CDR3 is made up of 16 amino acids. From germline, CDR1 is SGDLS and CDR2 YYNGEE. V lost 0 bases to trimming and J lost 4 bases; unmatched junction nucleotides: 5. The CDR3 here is CASSVEGTGGTGELFF. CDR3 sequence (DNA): TGTGCCAGCAGCGTAGAAGGGACAGGAGGCACCGGGGAGCTGTTTTTT.